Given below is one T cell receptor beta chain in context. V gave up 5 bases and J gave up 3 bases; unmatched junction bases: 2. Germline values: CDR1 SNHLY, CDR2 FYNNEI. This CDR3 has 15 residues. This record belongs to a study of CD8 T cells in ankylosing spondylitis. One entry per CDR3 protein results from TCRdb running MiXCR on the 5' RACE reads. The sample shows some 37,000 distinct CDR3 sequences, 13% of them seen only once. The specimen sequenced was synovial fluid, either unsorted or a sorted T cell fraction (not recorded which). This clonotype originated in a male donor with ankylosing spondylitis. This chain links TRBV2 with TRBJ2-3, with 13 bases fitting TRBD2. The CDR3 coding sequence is TGTGCCAGCAGTTGGACTAGCGGGGGAACAGATACGCAGTATTTT. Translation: CASSWTSGGTDTQYF.